This T cell receptor (beta chain) appears in the sequencing data of a study of early T cells in non-severe SARS-CoV-2 infection. Study as a whole: It was bulk RNA from unsorted whole blood that was sequenced, and the chains were unpaired.

The germline V gene encodes CDR1 SQVTM and CDR2 ANQGSEA. This CDR3 is built from 11 residues. V was pared by 1 base and J by 4 bases, with 4 bases between. A single record per CDR3 protein comes from TCRdb applying MiXCR to the 5' RACE reads. This sample has some 59,000 distinct CDR3 sequences, with more than 9% found just once. Comments on this clonotype: The antigen is undetermined.

Findings and caveats of the study: A preference for anti-spike CD8 responses marked VDJdb matching, which missed private and CD4 specificities.

Specimen: whole blood. This TCR derives from an adult who was a healthcare worker with PCR-confirmed SARS-CoV-2 infection or an uninfected control (not recorded which). The rearrangement joins TRBV29-1 to TRBJ1-2, with D hard to call. The CDR3 spells CSVEASYGYTF. For the CDR3, the DNA is TGCAGCGTTGAAGCCAGCTATGGCTACACCTTC.